The TCR beta chain under discussion was sequenced for a study of Ad26.COV2.S vaccination and SARS-CoV-2 variants (TCRdb year 2021). With respect to the entire study: TCRbeta repertoire sequencing was used to assess the specificity and breadth of SARS-CoV-2-reactive T cell receptors after Ad26.COV2.S vaccination. The TCR-sequenced set comprised approximately 32 samples: approximately 19 Ad26.COV2.S vaccine recipients, 5 placebo recipients and 8 SARS-CoV-2 convalescent individuals.

Per the publication, the time point label means: individuals recovered from natural SARS-CoV-2 infection. TCRbeta CDR3 regions were sequenced with the immunoSEQ Assay. After extraction, genomic DNA underwent amplification by bias-controlled multiplex PCR, followed by high-throughput sequencing. As for how the authors treated the data: Collapsing and filtering of sequences were performed to quantify the absolute abundance of each unique TCRbeta CDR3 region. T cell fraction was estimated by normalization of TCRbeta template counts to usable DNA, with usable DNA being measured through amplification of reference genes present in all nucleated cells. Repertoire TCRs were annotated as SARS-CoV-2-specific when V gene, CDR3 amino acid sequence and J gene were exactly matched to a known reactive TCR set. The reference SARS-CoV-2 TCR set was obtained from MIRA and was filtered for enrichment in COVID-19-positive ImmuneCODE repertoires, whereby public or cross-reactive TCRs were removed. Using the MIRA antigens, annotated TCRs were further analysed by specific ORF or by position within an ORF. Depth was the summed frequency of annotated unique rearrangements, while breadth was defined as annotated unique rearrangements over total unique productive rearrangements. Two-sided Wilcoxon rank-sum tests were applied when comparing TCR breadth between groups. TCRdb stores this immuneACCESS table with in-frame sequences only. Part of the clones is absent; in the studies checked, under half of the shortfall reflects unresolved V genes, and no reason is known for the rest. D and trimming come from the DNA, and the V and J calls and clone size come from that table. This sample gives about 350,000 clones in total; about 91% of them show up just once. The ten biggest clones cover around 4% of the sample.

On this clone: The antigen it recognizes is unknown. Base qualities are not at hand, and no much larger clone is one base apart.

V is pared back by 0 bases and J by 3 bases, with 12 bases lying between the germline termini. From the cysteine up to the phenylalanine, the CDR3 has a length of 15 residues. The DNA shown is the 45-base CDR3, in frame from base 1. CDR1 and CDR2 were assigned from the germline V gene as KGHSH and LQKENI. Overall study outcomes, separate from this receptor: It was noted by the authors that total T cell responses may have been underestimated by the TCR breadth and depth analyses. After vaccination, spike-specific CD8+ and CD4+ T cell responses were reported to show substantial breadth. Ad26.COV2.S recipients had higher spike-specific TCR breadth than placebo recipients (P = 0.0014). Non-spike TCR breadth was comparable between vaccine and placebo recipients, consistent with the vaccine containing only spike.

The chain joins TRBV18 to TRBJ2-7; TRBD2 is possibly the D segment (5 matching bases). The receptor comes from a human donor who had recovered from COVID-19. Sequences were derived from peripheral blood, sampled after recovery from COVID-19. The DNA is as follows: TGTGCCAGCTCACCACCCAGCGGCGGAGGCTACGAGCAGTACTTC. Translation gives CASSPPSGGGYEQYF.